This T cell receptor beta chain is from a study of blood T cell repertoires in COVID-19. The method was immunoSEQ multiplex PCR; TCRdb's version includes in-frame clones alone and lacks a portion of them. The sample shows about 59,000 clones, 90% of them seen only once. The germline V gene encodes CDR1 SQVTM and CDR2 ANQGSEA. J lost 4 bases, V lost 6 bases, and 6 bases had no gene match. This CDR3 has 13 amino acids. The chain employs TRBV29-1 and TRBJ2-3; 8 nucleotides align to TRBD1. Sequenced input: peripheral blood. The source is a man of 80 years or more with acute or convalescent COVID-19. The CDR3 DNA reads as TGCAGCGTCGTGCCCAGGGGGCCAGATACGCAGTATTTT. This encodes CSVVPRGPDTQYF.